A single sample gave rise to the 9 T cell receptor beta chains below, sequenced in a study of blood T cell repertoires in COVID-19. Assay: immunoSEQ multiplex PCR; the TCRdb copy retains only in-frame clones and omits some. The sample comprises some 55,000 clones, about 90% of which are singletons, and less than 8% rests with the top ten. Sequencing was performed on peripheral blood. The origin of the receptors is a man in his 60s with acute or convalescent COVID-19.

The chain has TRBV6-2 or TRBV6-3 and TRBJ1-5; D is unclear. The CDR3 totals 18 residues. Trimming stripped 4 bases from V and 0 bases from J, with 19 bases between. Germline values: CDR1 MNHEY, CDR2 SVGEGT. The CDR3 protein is CASSSPGSLILSNQPQHF. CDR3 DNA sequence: TGTGCCAGCAGTTCGCCAGGCTCGCTGATTCTTAGCAATCAGCCCCAGCATTTT.

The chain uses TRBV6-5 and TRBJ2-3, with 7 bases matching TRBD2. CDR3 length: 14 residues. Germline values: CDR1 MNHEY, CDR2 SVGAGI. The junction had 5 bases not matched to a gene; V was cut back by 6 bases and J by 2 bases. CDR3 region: CASSRTRSTDTQYF. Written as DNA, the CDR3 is TGTGCCAGCAGCCGGACTAGATCCACAGATACGCAGTATTTT.

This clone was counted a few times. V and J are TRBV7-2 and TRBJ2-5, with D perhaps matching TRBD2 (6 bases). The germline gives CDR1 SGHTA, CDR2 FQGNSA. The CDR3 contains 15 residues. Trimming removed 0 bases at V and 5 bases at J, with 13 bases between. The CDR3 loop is CASSLAITSMETQYF. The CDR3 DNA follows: TGTGCCAGCAGCTTAGCTATCACTAGCATGGAGACCCAGTACTTC. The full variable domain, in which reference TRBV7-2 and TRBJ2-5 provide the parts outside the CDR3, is GAGVSQSPSNKVTEKGKDVELRCDPISGHTALYWYRQSLGQGLEFLIYFQGNSAPDKSGLPSDRFSAERTGGSVSTLTIQRTQQEDSAVYLCASSLAITSMETQYFGPGTRLLVL.

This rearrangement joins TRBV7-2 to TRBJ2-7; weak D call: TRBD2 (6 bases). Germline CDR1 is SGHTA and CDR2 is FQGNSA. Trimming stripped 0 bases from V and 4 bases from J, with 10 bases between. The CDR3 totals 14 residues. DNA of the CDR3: TGTGCCAGCAGCTTAGCTGAGGAGGGGTACGAGCAGTACTTC. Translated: CASSLAEEGYEQYF.

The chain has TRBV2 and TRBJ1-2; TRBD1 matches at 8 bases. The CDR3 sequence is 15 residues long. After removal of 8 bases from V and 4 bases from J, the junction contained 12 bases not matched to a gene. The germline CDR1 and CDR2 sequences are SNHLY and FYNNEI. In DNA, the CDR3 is TGTGCCAGCTCCTCGACCAGGGGGCAGATCTATGGCTACACCTTC. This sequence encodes CASSSTRGQIYGYTF.

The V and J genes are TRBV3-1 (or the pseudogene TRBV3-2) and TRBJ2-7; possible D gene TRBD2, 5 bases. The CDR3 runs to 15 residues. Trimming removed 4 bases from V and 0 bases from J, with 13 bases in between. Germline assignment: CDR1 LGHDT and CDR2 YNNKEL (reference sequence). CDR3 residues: CASSPGSMGSYEQYF. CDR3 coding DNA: TGTGCCAGCAGCCCGGGGTCCATGGGCTCCTACGAGCAGTACTTC.

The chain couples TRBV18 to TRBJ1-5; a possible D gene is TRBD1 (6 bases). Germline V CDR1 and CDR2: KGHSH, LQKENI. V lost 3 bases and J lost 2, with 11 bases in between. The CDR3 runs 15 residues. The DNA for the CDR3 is TGTGCCAGCTCACCGGAGACAGGCGGCAATCAGCCCCAGCATTTT. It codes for CASSPETGGNQPQHF.

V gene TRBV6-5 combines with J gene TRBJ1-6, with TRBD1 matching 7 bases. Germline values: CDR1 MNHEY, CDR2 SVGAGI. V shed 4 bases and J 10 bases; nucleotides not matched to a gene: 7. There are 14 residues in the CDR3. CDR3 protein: CASSSGQVRSPLHF. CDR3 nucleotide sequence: TGTGCCAGCAGTTCAGGACAGGTTCGATCACCCCTCCACTTT.

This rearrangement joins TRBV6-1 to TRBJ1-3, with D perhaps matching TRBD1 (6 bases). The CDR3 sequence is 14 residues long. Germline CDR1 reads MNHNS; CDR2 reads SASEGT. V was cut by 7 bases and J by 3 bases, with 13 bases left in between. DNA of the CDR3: TGTGCCAGCACCGAAGGACAGTTTGGAAACACCATATATTTT. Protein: CASTEGQFGNTIYF.